A selection of T cell receptor beta chains follows, all from one sample in a study of blood T cell repertoires in COVID-19. Sequencing was performed with immunoSEQ multiplex PCR; in TCRdb, only in-frame clones are kept and a portion is missing. The data hold more than 200,000 clones, with around 86% observed a single time. The sequencing input was peripheral blood. These receptors originate from a woman aged 80 or over with COVID-19, enrolled during active disease. CDR3s leave out the opening cysteine and the closing phenylalanine or tryptophan.

V gene | CDR3 length | CDR3 protein
TRBV6-5 | 11 | ASSYEASYGYT
TRBV28 | 12 | ASSVDRGQGGYT
TRBV30 | 13 | AWSSGLLSGNTIY
TRBV19 | 13 | ASRDTRLPNYGYT
TRBV5-1 | 13 | ASSRTVWGTGELF
TRBV5-6 | 10 | ASSLQKTEAF
TRBV9 | 16 | ASSVGGGRTPSYNEQF
TRBV19 | 15 | ASSAPLGTGDSQPQH
TRBV18 | 13 | ASSPRQGATETQY
TRBV15 | 13 | ATGGRDYSNQPQH
TRBV3-1/TRBV3-2 | 13 | ASLHPDRSTDTQY
TRBV5-4 | 13 | ASSSQASGRDEQF
TRBV18 | 9 | ASSPDRGRS
TRBV11-1 | 11 | ASSLNRGQPQH
TRBV2 | 12 | ASSEGTPGQPQH
TRBV10-3 | 11 | ASQERGADTQY
TRBV3-1/TRBV3-2 | 13 | ASSQGGTGTTEAF
TRBV5-1 | 11 | AGPTGKWDGYT
TRBV7-9 | 13 | ASSSRQGANTEAF
TRBV3-1/TRBV3-2 | 13 | ASSQDQARTDTQY
TRBV10-3 | 12 | AIRKEGLNQPQH
TRBV28 | 10 | ASSSQGTEAF
TRBV19 | 12 | ASSLGGGTNIQY
TRBV7-3 | 11 | ASSFLNTGELF
TRBV6-2/TRBV6-3 | 12 | ASSYGGSQETQY
TRBV18 | 11 | ASSQGRDQPQH
TRBV28 | 9 | ASKGNEKLF
TRBV7-2 | 14 | ASSRGREETSDTQY
TRBV18 | 11 | ASSQQENQPQH
TRBV5-1 | 13 | ASSAPEQSNEKLF
TRBV7-2 | 12 | ASSLGTGRTEAF
TRBV10-2 | 14 | ASSEQRTPGTGELF
TRBV6-1 | 10 | ASSTDRGEQF
TRBV27 | 13 | ASSPQGGLNQPQH
TRBV6-4 | 12 | ASSDNGRLYGYT
TRBV19 | 12 | ASEPGARGAPLH
TRBV18 | 11 | ASSRNPNEKLF
TRBV27 | 12 | ASSPQRQAVEAF